One T cell receptor beta chain is described in this entry. What it binds is not known. The sample is drawn from a study of Ad26.COV2.S vaccination and SARS-CoV-2 variants. Across the whole study: COV1001, an Ad26.COV2.S trial, supplied this vaccine-arm donor. Each vaccinee took Ad26.COV2.S intramuscularly, once or twice 56 days apart.

TCRdb's table, derived via immunoSEQ multiplex PCR, lists solely in-frame clones and lacks some. This sample carries 400,000 or so clones, 80% to 90% of them seen once, and the ten largest clones take roughly 3.5%. CDR1 is GTSNPN, CDR2 SVGIG, per germline (reference sequence). With 4 bases removed from V and 0 bases from J, the gap between germline ends came to 6 bases. The CDR3 extends over 12 amino acids. The treatment denotes: 15 to 20 received Ad26.COV2.S at low or high dose, single or two shots; roughly five received placebo; per-sample allocation not given. Samples were taken on day 63 after the first vaccine or placebo injection. Overall study results and limits: Participants given vaccine showed non-spike TCR breadth similar to that of placebo recipients.

Sequenced material: peripheral blood, taken in a trial of Ad26.COV2.S vaccine versus placebo. The chain joins TRBV30 to TRBJ1-1, with D unresolved. This clonotype was obtained from a person between 18 and 60 years old who received the Ad26.COV2.S COVID-19 vaccine or a placebo. The CDR3 reads CAWNLVNTEAFF. Written as DNA, the CDR3 is TGTGCCTGGAATCTGGTGAACACTGAAGCTTTCTTT.